These 7 T cell receptor beta chains were sequenced from one sample in a study of human CD8 memory T cell subsets. UMI-labeled 5' RACE was used, and it produced the TCR beta libraries. From its re-call of the 5' RACE reads, TCRdb lists each CDR3 protein once, without DNA. The sample data list about 18,000 distinct CDR3 sequences. Source material: CD8+ T cells from PBMCs. The receptor set was obtained from a human donor in good health.

This chain links TRBV20-1 with TRBJ1-2; TCRdb reports TRBD1, a call that lacks DNA to check it against. Germline CDR1 DFQATT, CDR2 SNEGSKA (reference sequence). This CDR3 spans 11 amino acids. CDR3 amino acids: CSAQDRDGYTF.

The chain employs TRBV19 and TRBJ1-1. This CDR3 is 14 amino acids long. The germline V gene encodes CDR1 LNHDA and CDR2 SQIVND (reference sequence). This CDR3 reads CASTLSPPNTEAFF.

V is TRBV10-2 and J is TRBJ1-1. This CDR3 spans 12 amino acids. The germline V gene encodes CDR1 WSHSY and CDR2 SAAADI. The CDR3 loop reads CASGDLGTEAFF.

V gene TRBV28 combines with J gene TRBJ1-5; TCRdb proposes TRBD1, but this gene call is untestable without DNA. Germline values: CDR1 MDHEN, CDR2 SYDVKM. The CDR3 runs 13 residues. The CDR3 region is CASSRRDVQPQHF. Combining the CDR3 with reference TRBV28 and TRBJ1-5 gives the whole variable domain DVKVTQSSRYLVKRTGEKVFLECVQDMDHENMFWYRQDPGLGLRLIYFSYDVKMKEKGDIPEGYSVSREKKERFSLILESASTNQTSMYLCASSRRDVQPQHFGDGTRLSIL.

This clonotype is called medium-sized based on its frequency. V and J are TRBV6-2 or TRBV6-3 and TRBJ2-1; absent DNA, TCRdb's TRBD2 call cannot be checked. CDR3 length: 15 residues. Germline CDR1 is MNHEY and CDR2 is SVGEGT. The chain's CDR3 is CASNRADISYNEQFF.

The chain links TRBV28 to TRBJ1-5. The CDR3 spans 15 residues. Germline CDR1 and CDR2: MDHEN and SYDVKM. The CDR3 reads CASSFLGKSNQPQHF. The full variable domain, in which reference TRBV28 and TRBJ1-5 provide the parts outside the CDR3, is DVKVTQSSRYLVKRTGEKVFLECVQDMDHENMFWYRQDPGLGLRLIYFSYDVKMKEKGDIPEGYSVSREKKERFSLILESASTNQTSMYLCASSFLGKSNQPQHFGDGTRLSIL.

The V gene is TRBV11-2, the J gene TRBJ2-5; TCRdb's D gene call, TRBD2, goes unchecked for lack of DNA. CDR3 length equals 15 residues. CDR1 and CDR2 from the germline V gene are SGHAT and FQNNGV. The CDR3 sequence: CASSSLAVLQETQYF.